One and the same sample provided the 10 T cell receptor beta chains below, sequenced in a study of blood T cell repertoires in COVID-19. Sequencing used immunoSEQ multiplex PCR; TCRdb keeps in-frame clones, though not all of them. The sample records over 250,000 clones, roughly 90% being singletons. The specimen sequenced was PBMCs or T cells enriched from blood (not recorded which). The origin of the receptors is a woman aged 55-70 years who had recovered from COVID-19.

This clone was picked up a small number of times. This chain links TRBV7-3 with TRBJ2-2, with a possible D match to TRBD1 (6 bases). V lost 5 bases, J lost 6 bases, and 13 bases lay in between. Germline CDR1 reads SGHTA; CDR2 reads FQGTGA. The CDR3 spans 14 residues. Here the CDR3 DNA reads TGTGCCAGCAGCCCCCCAGGGGATCCCGGGGAGCTGTTTTTT. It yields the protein CASSPPGDPGELFF.

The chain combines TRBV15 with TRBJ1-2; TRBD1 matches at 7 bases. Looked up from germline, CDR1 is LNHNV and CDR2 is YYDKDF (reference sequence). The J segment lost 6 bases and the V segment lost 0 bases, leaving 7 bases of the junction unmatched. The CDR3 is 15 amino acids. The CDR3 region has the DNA TGTGCCACCAGCAGAGACAACAGGGGCGGGAATGGCTACACCTTC. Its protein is CATSRDNRGGNGYTF.

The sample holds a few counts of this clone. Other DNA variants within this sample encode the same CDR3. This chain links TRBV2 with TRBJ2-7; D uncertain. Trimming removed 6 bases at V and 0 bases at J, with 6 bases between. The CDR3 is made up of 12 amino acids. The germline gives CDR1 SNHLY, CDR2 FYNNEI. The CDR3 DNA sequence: TGTGCCAGCAGCCTTAGCTCCTACGAGCAGTACTTC. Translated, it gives CASSLSSYEQYF.

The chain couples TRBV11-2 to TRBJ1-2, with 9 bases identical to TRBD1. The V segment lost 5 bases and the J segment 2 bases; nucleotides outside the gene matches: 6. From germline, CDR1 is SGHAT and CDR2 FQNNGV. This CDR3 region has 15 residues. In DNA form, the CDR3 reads TGTGCCAGCAGCCCCACAGGGGGCTCGAACTATGGCTACACCTTC. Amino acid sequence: CASSPTGGSNYGYTF.

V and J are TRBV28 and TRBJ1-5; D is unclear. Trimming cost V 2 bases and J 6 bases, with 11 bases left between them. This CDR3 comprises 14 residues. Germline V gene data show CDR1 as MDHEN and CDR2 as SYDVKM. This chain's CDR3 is CASSLGRLSQPQHF. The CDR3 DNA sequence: TGTGCCAGCAGTTTAGGGCGCCTTAGTCAGCCCCAGCATTTT. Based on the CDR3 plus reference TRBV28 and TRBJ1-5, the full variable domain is DVKVTQSSRYLVKRTGEKVFLECVQDMDHENMFWYRQDPGLGLRLIYFSYDVKMKEKGDIPEGYSVSREKKERFSLILESASTNQTSMYLCASSLGRLSQPQHFGDGTRLSIL.

Written as DNA, the CDR3 is TGTGCCAGTAGTCCGGGGATAACTCCTAATTCACCCCTCCACTTT. This codes for CASSPGITPNSPLHF. The chain links TRBV19 to TRBJ1-6; D is ambiguous. V dropped 5 bases and J dropped 6 bases, with 14 bases sitting between them. CDR3 length equals 15 residues. The germline V gene encodes CDR1 LNHDA and CDR2 SQIVND (reference sequence).

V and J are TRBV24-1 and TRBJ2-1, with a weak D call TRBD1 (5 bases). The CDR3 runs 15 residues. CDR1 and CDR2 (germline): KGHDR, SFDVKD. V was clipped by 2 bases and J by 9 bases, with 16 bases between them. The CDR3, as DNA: TGTGCCACCAGTGATTCCCTTGGGGCCCAGGGTGAGCAGTTCTTC. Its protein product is CATSDSLGAQGEQFF.

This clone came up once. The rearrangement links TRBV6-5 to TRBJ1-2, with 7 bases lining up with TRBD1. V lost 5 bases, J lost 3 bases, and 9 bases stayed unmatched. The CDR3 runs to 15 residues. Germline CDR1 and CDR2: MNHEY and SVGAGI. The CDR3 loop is CASSLLRGAYYGYTF. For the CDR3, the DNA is TGTGCCAGCAGTCTACTCAGGGGGGCCTACTATGGCTACACCTTC.

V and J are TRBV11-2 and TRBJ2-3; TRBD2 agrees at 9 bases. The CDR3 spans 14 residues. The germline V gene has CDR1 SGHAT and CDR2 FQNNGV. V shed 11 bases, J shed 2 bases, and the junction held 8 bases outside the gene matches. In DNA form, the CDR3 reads TGTGCCGCATCTAGCGGGGCCGACACAGATACGCAGTATTTT. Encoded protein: CAASSGADTDTQYF.

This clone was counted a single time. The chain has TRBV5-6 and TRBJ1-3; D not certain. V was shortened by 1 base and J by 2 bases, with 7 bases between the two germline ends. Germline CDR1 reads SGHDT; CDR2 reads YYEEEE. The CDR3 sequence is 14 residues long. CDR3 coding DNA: TGTGCCAGCAGCTTGCTAGCAGCTGGAAACACCATATATTTT. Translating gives CASSLLAAGNTIYF.